This T cell receptor (beta chain) was retrieved from a study of cytomegalovirus exposure and HLA in healthy donors. Study-level results: TRBV6-2, TRBV6-3 and other indistinguishable V segments were excluded.

The sample holds one count of this clone. What it recognizes is unknown. The donors comprised healthy bone marrow donors. The CDR3 runs to 13 residues. Germline CDR1 is SEHNR and CDR2 is FQNEAQ (reference sequence). The V end was cut by 6 bases, the J end by 6 bases, with 14 bases between. The PCR contained 60 Vbeta and 13 Jbeta primers. Assay: immunoSEQ multiplex PCR; the TCRdb copy retains only in-frame clones and omits some. In the table there are approximately 70,000 clones, under 85% of which are singletons. The material sequenced was PBMCs. This sequence was found in a woman aged 55 to 70 in good health and CMV-seropositive. This chain links TRBV7-9 with TRBJ1-2; weak D call: TRBD1 (5 bases). In DNA, the CDR3 is TGTGCCAGCAGGCCGACTAGGGACCATGGCTACACCTTC. Amino acid sequence: CASRPTRDHGYTF.